This TCR beta chain was profiled in a study of blood T cell repertoires in COVID-19. Study context: Sources were T cells, B-cell-depleted T cells, or PBMCs; the material itself was cDNA or gDNA.

Seattle patients were enrolled while actively infected and followed longitudinally. Profiled with immunoSEQ multiplex PCR; TCRdb holds only in-frame clones, not every one. The profile shows 68,000 or so clones, around 90% of them singletons. The V end lost 6 bases, the J end lost 7 bases, and 12 bases lay between the germline ends. Germline V gene data show CDR1 as MNHEY and CDR2 as SVGEGT. The CDR3 spans 12 residues. The sample consisted of peripheral blood. The source of this sequence is a man aged 35 to 55 with COVID-19, enrolled during active disease. The chain uses TRBV6-2 or TRBV6-3 and TRBJ2-5; the D is unclear. This CDR3 reads CASSPQDRTQYF. In DNA, the CDR3 is TGTGCCAGCAGCCCCCAGGATAGGACCCAGTACTTC.